The clone carrying this T cell receptor beta chain was detected a few times. The data belong to a study of blood T cells in healthy people across ages. For the second PCR, which ran for roughly 6 to 11 cycles, a sample-barcoded 5' primer and a J-beta primer mix were used. One entry per CDR3 protein results from TCRdb running MiXCR on the 5' RACE reads. The sample carries 650,000 to 1,000,000 distinct CDR3 sequences, under 40% recorded once. Trimming took 8 bases from V and 0 from J; bases not matched to a gene: 3. The CDR3 contains 13 residues. The sample taken for sequencing was blood. The chain couples TRBV12-3 or TRBV12-4 to TRBJ1-2, with 7 bases identical to TRBD1. The sequence came from a man in his late teens or twenties in good health. The CDR3 bases are TGTGCCAGCCGCCAGGGGGCTAACTATGGCTACACCTTC. Protein sequence: CASRQGANYGYTF.